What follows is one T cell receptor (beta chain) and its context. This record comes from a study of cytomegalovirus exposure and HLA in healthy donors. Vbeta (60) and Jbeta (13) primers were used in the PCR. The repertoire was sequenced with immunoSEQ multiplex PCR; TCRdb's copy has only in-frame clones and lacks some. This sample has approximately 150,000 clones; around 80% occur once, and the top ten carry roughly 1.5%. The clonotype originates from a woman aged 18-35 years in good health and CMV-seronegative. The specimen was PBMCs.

CDR3 residues: CSVGPAGVTDTQYF. DNA for the CDR3: TGCAGCGTTGGTCCAGCGGGAGTAACAGATACGCAGTATTTT. The V call is TRBV29-1, the J call TRBJ2-3, with 8 bases lining up with TRBD2. This CDR3 region has 14 residues. V dropped 4 bases and J dropped 3; count of bases not matched to a gene: 6. CDR1 is SQVTM and CDR2 is ANQGSEA in the germline V gene.